Listed below are T cell receptor beta chains from one sample, sequenced in a study of T cell clones after liver transplantation. Measured with immunoSEQ multiplex PCR; TCRdb has only the in-frame clones, and not every one. The sample contains tens of thousands of clones, about 92% of which appear only once. The sequencing used CD4+ T cells from blood, collected around 25 months after liver transplant. The receptors come from a human patient who received a liver transplant. Some T cells may be supplied by the graft donor. Both conserved end residues are part of each CDR3. The order of the fields is clone size, D gene, V gene, J gene, CDR3 protein, CDR3 DNA. A D gene is named only where the DNA matches it firmly. Where a row states a size, it is once, few, many or the class of an expanded clone; other rows omit it.

.	.	TRBV18	TRBJ2-3	CASSPQLAGDTQYF	TGTGCCAGCTCACCACAATTAGCAGGGGATACGCAGTATTTT
.	.	TRBV5-1	TRBJ2-5	CASSSASVETQYF	TGCGCCAGCAGTAGTGCTAGCGTGGAGACCCAGTACTTC
.	.	TRBV28	TRBJ2-5	CASSEGGLETQYF	TGTGCCAGCAGTGAGGGGGGGCTGGAGACCCAGTACTTC
.	.	TRBV6-5	TRBJ2-7	CASRPDGVSYEQYF	TGTGCCAGCAGGCCGGACGGCGTCTCCTACGAGCAGTACTTC
.	.	TRBV5-1	TRBJ1-2	CASSLDPQGGGYTF	TGCGCCAGCAGCTTGGATCCACAGGGTGGCGGCTACACCTTC
.	.	TRBV6-1	TRBJ1-1	CASSDIRMNTEAFF	TGTGCCAGCAGTGACATCAGGATGAACACTGAAGCTTTCTTT
.	.	TRBV7-9	TRBJ2-5	CASSLGSGNRVKETQYF	TGTGCCAGCAGCTTAGGCAGTGGGAACAGGGTAAAAGAGACCCAGTACTTC
.	.	TRBV7-8	TRBJ2-7	CASSLSGTRNYEQYF	TGTGCCAGCAGCCTCTCCGGGACACGGAATTACGAGCAGTACTTC
.	TRBD1	TRBV2	TRBJ2-2	CASGGTGETGELFF	TGTGCCAGCGGCGGGACAGGGGAGACCGGGGAGCTGTTTTTT
once	TRBD1	TRBV2	TRBJ1-2	CASRGQGTLYGYTF	TGTGCCAGCAGGGGACAGGGAACGCTCTATGGCTACACCTTC
.	.	TRBV28	TRBJ1-2	CASRLSGPLNYGYTF	TGTGCCAGCAGGTTGTCAGGCCCCCTTAACTATGGCTACACCTTC
.	.	TRBV19	TRBJ1-4	CASSIDLATGNEKLFF	TGTGCCAGTAGTATAGATTTGGCGACGGGCAATGAAAAACTGTTTTTT
.	TRBD1	TRBV29-1	TRBJ1-1	CSVVTGGTEAFF	TGCAGCGTTGTGACAGGGGGCACTGAAGCTTTCTTT
.	TRBD1	TRBV6-5	TRBJ2-7	CASSSLTGVHSYEQYF	TGTGCCAGCAGTTCCTTGACAGGGGTACACTCCTACGAGCAGTACTTC
.	.	TRBV20-1	TRBJ2-5	CSVGESETQYF	TGCAGTGTGGGGGAATCAGAGACCCAGTACTTC
.	TRBD2	TRBV28	TRBJ2-7	CATIPGLAGAYEQYF	TGTGCCACCATCCCGGGACTAGCGGGAGCCTACGAGCAGTACTTC
.	.	TRBV5-1	TRBJ1-1	CASSLHRVNTEAFF	TGCGCCAGCAGCTTGCACAGGGTGAACACTGAAGCTTTCTTT
.	TRBD1	TRBV2	TRBJ2-1	CASSYRGRGDEQFF	TGTGCCAGCAGTTACAGGGGGCGTGGGGATGAGCAGTTCTTC
.	.	TRBV18	TRBJ2-7	CASSPPTSWEQYF	TGTGCCAGCTCACCACCGACCAGCTGGGAGCAGTACTTC
.	TRBD1	TRBV28	TRBJ2-5	CASSPGTAYQETQYF	TGTGCCAGCAGCCCCGGGACAGCTTACCAAGAGACCCAGTACTTC
.	.	TRBV19	TRBJ2-7	CASSRDHYEQYF	TGTGCCAGTAGTCGGGACCACTACGAGCAGTACTTC
.	TRBD2	TRBV10-1	TRBJ2-7	CASSAGTSHRQYF	TGCGCCAGCAGCGCCGGGACTAGTCATCGGCAGTACTTC
once	.	TRBV6-1	TRBJ2-3	CASILTGDPTDTQYF	TGTGCCAGCATCCTAACAGGAGACCCGACAGATACGCAGTATTTT
.	.	TRBV30	TRBJ2-3	CAWSVHTTDTQYF	TGTGCCTGGAGTGTACACACCACAGATACGCAGTATTTT
once	.	TRBV23-1	TRBJ1-2	CASSQSIPAGLGGYTF	TGCGCCAGCAGTCAATCAATCCCCGCAGGGTTGGGTGGCTACACCTTC
.	.	TRBV30	TRBJ1-1	CAWSPRRMNTEAFF	TGTGCCTGGAGTCCCAGGAGGATGAACACTGAAGCTTTCTTT
.	.	TRBV21-1	TRBJ2-7	CASSKEIGFWGGSSYEQYF	TGTGCCAGCAGCAAAGAAATCGGATTTTGGGGGGGTAGCTCCTACGAGCAGTACTTC
.	TRBD1	TRBV18	TRBJ1-3	CASSPTGVSGNTIYF	TGTGCCAGCTCACCGACAGGGGTCTCTGGAAACACCATATATTTT
.	.	TRBV5-1	TRBJ2-1	CASSLEPRSSVNEQFF	TGCGCCAGCAGCTTGGAGCCCAGGTCGTCCGTCAATGAGCAGTTCTTC
.	.	TRBV6-1	TRBJ1-5	CASSERRENNQPQHF	TGTGCCAGCAGTGAACGCAGGGAAAACAATCAGCCCCAGCATTTT
.	.	TRBV7-3	TRBJ2-1	CASSADSLNEQFF	TGTGCCAGCAGCGCAGACTCGTTGAATGAGCAGTTCTTC
.	TRBD1	TRBV5-1	TRBJ2-1	CASSLEGQGAGNEQFF	TGCGCCAGCAGCTTGGAGGGACAGGGGGCGGGTAATGAGCAGTTCTTC
.	.	TRBV5-4	TRBJ1-5	CASSSAGSNQPQHF	TGTGCCAGCAGCTCTGCGGGGAGCAATCAGCCCCAGCATTTT
.	.	TRBV7-9	TRBJ1-1	CASTTGDEAFF	TGTGCCAGCACCACGGGGGATGAAGCTTTCTTT
.	.	TRBV7-9	TRBJ1-1	CASMGLMNTEAFF	TGTGCCAGCATGGGACTGATGAACACTGAAGCTTTCTTT
.	TRBD2	TRBV5-1	TRBJ2-2	CASSFGLAGGRAGELFF	TGCGCCAGCAGCTTTGGACTAGCGGGAGGGCGAGCCGGGGAGCTGTTTTTT
.	.	TRBV30	TRBJ2-7	CAWSAGGYEQYF	TGTGCCTGGAGTGCCGGGGGTTACGAGCAGTACTTC
.	TRBD2	TRBV29-1	TRBJ2-5	CSVDSGLARGETQYF	TGCAGCGTTGACTCGGGACTAGCGAGGGGAGAGACCCAGTACTTC
.	.	TRBV13	TRBJ1-3	CASSLVGNTIYF	TGTGCCAGCAGCTTAGTTGGCAACACCATATATTTT
.	.	TRBV9	TRBJ2-1	CASSVSGTNEQFF	TGTGCCAGCAGCGTCTCAGGGACGAATGAGCAGTTCTTC
.	.	TRBV6-6	TRBJ2-7	CASRGSSYEQYF	TGTGCCAGCAGGGGGAGCTCCTACGAGCAGTACTTC
.	.	TRBV6-4	TRBJ1-2	CATKRNRESDKDYGYTF	TGTGCCACCAAAAGGAACAGGGAATCCGACAAAGACTATGGCTACACCTTC
.	.	TRBV11-1	TRBJ2-5	CASRSTGSRFQETQYF	TGTGCCAGCAGGTCAACAGGGTCCAGGTTCCAAGAGACCCAGTACTTC
.	.	TRBV2	TRBJ1-1	CASRDFRGDTEAFF	TGTGCCAGCAGGGACTTCAGGGGTGACACTGAAGCTTTCTTT
.	.	TRBV11-2	TRBJ1-3	CASSLDGFAGNTIYF	TGTGCCAGCAGCTTAGACGGATTTGCAGGAAACACCATATATTTT
.	.	TRBV19	TRBJ1-5	CASSMGKGRNQPQHF	TGTGCCAGTAGTATGGGCAAGGGGAGAAATCAGCCCCAGCATTTT
.	.	TRBV5-1	TRBJ1-5	CASSLVGGLSNQPQHF	TGCGCCAGCAGCTTGGTGGGGGGCCTTAGCAATCAGCCCCAGCATTTT
.	.	TRBV7-3	TRBJ2-3	CASSLSPGDTDTQYF	TGTGCCAGCAGCTTATCCCCAGGGGACACAGATACGCAGTATTTT
.	.	TRBV30	TRBJ1-5	CAWSVRGGLGNQPQHF	TGTGCCTGGAGTGTACGGGGGGGGTTGGGCAATCAGCCCCAGCATTTT
.	TRBD2	TRBV7-8	TRBJ2-4	CASSRMGLAGARNIQYF	TGTGCCAGCAGCCGCATGGGACTAGCGGGAGCGAGAAACATTCAGTACTTC